This entry describes one TCR beta chain. In the CD4+ fraction, cells were divided into CD45RA+ naive and CD45RA-negative memory subsets. The sample originates from a study of shared clonotypes between healthy human individuals. CDR3 length equals 15 residues. Germline V gene lookup returns CDR1 KGHSH and CDR2 LQKENI. Between the trimmed V and J ends, which lost 3 bases and 4 bases, there was a span of 15 bases. Libraries were prepared by immunoSEQ multiplex PCR; TCRdb keeps only in-frame clonotypes and omits some of them. The sample records fewer than 200,000 clones, just under 95% being singletons. The gene calls are TRBV18 and TRBJ1-1, with D uncertain. This receptor was obtained from a woman in her 30s in good health. Input material: naive CD4+ T cells sorted from blood. As to subset: CD45RA+ positively selected. CDR3 bases: TGTGCCAGCTCACCCCCGAGTGAGGGAGGCACTGAAGCTTTCTTT. Amino acids: CASSPPSEGGTEAFF.